This T cell receptor beta chain is from a study of T-cell reconstitution after alpha-beta-depleted transplantation in children. This clonotype was observed many times. Germline CDR1 reads DFQATT; CDR2 reads SNEGSKA (reference sequence). The CDR3 length is 18 residues. V trimming: 5 bases; J trimming: 0 bases; junction bases outside the gene matches: 16. Library preparation (for TCRbeta) was performed with unique molecular identifiers. TCRdb called the PCR reads again in MiXCR, with one record for every CDR3 protein. In the table there are over 200,000 distinct CDR3 sequences, roughly a tenth of which are singletons.

The sample consisted of PBMCs from the stem cell graft donor, taken from the stem cell graft. V is TRBV20-1 and J is TRBJ2-3; 8 bases fit TRBD2. This sequence was found in a human donor who donated a stem cell graft to a child with acute lymphoblastic leukemia. The DNA for the CDR3 is TGCAGTGCTCCCCCTGAGGCCGGGGGGGGAACTAGCACAGATACGCAGTATTTT. This encodes CSAPPEAGGGTSTDTQYF.